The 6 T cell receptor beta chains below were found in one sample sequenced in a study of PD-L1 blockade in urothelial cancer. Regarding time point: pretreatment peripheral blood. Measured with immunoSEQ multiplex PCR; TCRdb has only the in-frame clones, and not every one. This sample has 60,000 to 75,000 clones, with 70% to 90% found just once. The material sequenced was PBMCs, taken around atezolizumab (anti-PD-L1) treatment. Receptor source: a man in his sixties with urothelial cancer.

CDR3 region: CASSLDRLRTEAFF. Written as DNA, the CDR3 is TGTGCCAGCAGCCTGGACAGGCTGAGGACTGAAGCTTTCTTT. The chain combines TRBV11-2 with TRBJ1-1; 7 nucleotides line up with TRBD1. Germline assignment: CDR1 SGHAT and CDR2 FQNNGV. CDR3 length equals 14 residues. The junction had 8 bases not matched to a gene; V was cut back by 5 bases and J by 5 bases.

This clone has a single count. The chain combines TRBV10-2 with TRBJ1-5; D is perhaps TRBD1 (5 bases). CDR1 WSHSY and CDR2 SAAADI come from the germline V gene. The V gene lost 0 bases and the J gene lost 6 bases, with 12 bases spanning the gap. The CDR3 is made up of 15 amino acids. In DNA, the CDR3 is TGCGCCAGCAGTGAGTCTACAGGTTTTAGTCAGCCCCAGCATTTT. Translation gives CASSESTGFSQPQHF.

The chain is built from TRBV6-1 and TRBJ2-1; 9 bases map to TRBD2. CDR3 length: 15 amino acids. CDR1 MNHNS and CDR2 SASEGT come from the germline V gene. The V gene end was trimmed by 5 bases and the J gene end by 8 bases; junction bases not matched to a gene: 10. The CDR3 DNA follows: TGTGCCAGCAGTAGTAGCGGGGGACCCCTTCATGAGCAGTTCTTC. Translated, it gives CASSSSGGPLHEQFF.

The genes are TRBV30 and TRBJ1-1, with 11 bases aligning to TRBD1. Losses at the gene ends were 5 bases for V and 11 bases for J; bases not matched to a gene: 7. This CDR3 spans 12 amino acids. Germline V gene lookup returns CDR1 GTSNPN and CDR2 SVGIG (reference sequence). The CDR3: CAWARDRGVAFF. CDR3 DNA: TGTGCCTGGGCCCGGGACAGGGGGGTTGCTTTCTTT.

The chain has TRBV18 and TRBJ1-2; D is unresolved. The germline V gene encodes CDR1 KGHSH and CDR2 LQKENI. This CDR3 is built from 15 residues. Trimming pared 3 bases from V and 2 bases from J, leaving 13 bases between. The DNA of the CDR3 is TGTGCCAGCTCACCCCCGAACAGTGGAAACTATGGCTACACCTTC. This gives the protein CASSPPNSGNYGYTF.

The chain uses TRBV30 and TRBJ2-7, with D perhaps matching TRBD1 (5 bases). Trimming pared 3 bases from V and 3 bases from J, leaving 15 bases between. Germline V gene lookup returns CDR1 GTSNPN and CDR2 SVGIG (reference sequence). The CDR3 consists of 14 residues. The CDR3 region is CAWRIGQGYYEQYF. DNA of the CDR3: TGTGCCTGGAGAATTGGGCAGGGCTACTACGAGCAGTACTTC.